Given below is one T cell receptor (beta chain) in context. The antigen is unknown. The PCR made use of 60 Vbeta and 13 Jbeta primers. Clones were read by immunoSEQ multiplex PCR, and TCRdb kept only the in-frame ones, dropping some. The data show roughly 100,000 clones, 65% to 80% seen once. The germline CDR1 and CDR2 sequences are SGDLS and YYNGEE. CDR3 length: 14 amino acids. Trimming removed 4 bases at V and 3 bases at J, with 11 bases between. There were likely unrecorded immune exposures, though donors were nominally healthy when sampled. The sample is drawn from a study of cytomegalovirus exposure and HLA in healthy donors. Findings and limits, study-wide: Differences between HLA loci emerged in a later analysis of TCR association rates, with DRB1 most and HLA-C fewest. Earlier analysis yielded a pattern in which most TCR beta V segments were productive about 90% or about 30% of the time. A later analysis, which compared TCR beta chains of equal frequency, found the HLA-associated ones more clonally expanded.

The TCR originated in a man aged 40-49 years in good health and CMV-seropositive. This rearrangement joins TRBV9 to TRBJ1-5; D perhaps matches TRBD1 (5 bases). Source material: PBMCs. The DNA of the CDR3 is TGTGCCAGCAGCAGCAGGGTAGACAATCAGCCCCAGCATTTT. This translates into CASSSRVDNQPQHF.